This T cell receptor beta chain was profiled in a study of T cell responses to AZD1222 COVID-19 vaccine. Some clones are missing from TCRdb's copy, which holds only in-frame ones; the method was immunoSEQ multiplex PCR. The table shows some 130,000 clones, with 75% to 90% occurring only once. The trim removed 2 bases at V and 4 bases at J, leaving 9 bases unmatched. Germline CDR1 reads MDHEN; CDR2 reads SYDVKM. The CDR3 length is 18 residues. Sequences were derived from peripheral blood, sampled on day 0 of AZD1222 vaccination. The sequence derives from an adult in good health. This sequence joins TRBV28 and TRBJ2-7; 15 bases fit TRBD2. DNA of the CDR3: TGTGCCAGCAGTTTAAGGACTAGCGGGAGGGCCGTCATATACGAGCAGTACTTC. Its translation: CASSLRTSGRAVIYEQYF.